These 3 T cell receptor beta chains were all obtained from the same sample, sequenced in a study of blood T cells in healthy people across ages. Combining a sample-barcoded 5' primer with a J-beta primer mix, a second PCR ran for roughly 7 to 11 cycles. From the 5' RACE reads, TCRdb called clonotypes with MiXCR, one entry per CDR3 protein. The data show about 1,500,000 distinct CDR3 sequences, with 42% seen just once and approximately 7.9% held by the top ten. Sequencing was performed on blood. The receptors originated from a woman under 30 in good health.

This clonotype has only a few counts. V usage is TRBV11-2 and J usage is TRBJ2-6, with D perhaps matching TRBD2 (6 bases). The V and J ends lost 5 bases and 1 base respectively, with 12 bases between them. The germline CDR1 and CDR2 sequences are SGHAT and FQNNGV. The length of the CDR3 is 16 residues. CDR3 region: CASSALGGSGANVLTF. Here the CDR3 DNA reads TGTGCCAGCAGCGCCCTGGGGGGTTCTGGGGCCAACGTCCTGACTTTC.

The sample holds a few counts of this clonotype. DNA of the CDR3: TGTGCCAGCAAGGTATACAATGAGCAGTACTTC. This gives the protein CASKVYNEQYF. This chain links TRBV6-5 with TRBJ2-7; D gene unclear. Germline V gene data show CDR1 as MNHEY and CDR2 as SVGAGI. The CDR3 spans 11 residues. The V gene lost 7 bases and the J gene lost 7 bases, with 11 bases spanning the gap.

The gene calls are TRBV7-9 and TRBJ2-7; the D is unclear. Germline CDR1 is SEHNR and CDR2 is FQNEAQ (reference sequence). The CDR3 is 13 residues long. V shed 1 base and J shed 5 bases, with 9 bases lying between them. CDR3 in DNA: TGTGCCAGCAGCTTAGAGGTAGCCCACGAGCAGTACTTC. Translated: CASSLEVAHEQYF.